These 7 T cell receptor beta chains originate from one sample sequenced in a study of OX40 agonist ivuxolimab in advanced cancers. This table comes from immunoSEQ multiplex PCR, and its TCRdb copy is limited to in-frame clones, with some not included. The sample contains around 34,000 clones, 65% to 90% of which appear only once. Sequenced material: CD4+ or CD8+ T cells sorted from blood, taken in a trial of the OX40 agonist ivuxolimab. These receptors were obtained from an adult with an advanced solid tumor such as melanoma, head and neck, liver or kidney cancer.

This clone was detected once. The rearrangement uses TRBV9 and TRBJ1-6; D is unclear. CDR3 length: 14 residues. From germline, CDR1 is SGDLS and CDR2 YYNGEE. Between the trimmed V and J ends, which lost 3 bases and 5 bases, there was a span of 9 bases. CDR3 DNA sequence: TGTGCCAGCAGCGGCCTTACAGATAATTCACCCCTCCACTTT. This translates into CASSGLTDNSPLHF.

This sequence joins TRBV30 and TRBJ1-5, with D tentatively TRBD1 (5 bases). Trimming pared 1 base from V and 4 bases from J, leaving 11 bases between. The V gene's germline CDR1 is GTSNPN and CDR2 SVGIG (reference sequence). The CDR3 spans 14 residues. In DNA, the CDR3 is TGTGCCTGGAGTGGTGGGGGAGGGAATCAGCCCCAGCATTTT. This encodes CAWSGGGGNQPQHF.

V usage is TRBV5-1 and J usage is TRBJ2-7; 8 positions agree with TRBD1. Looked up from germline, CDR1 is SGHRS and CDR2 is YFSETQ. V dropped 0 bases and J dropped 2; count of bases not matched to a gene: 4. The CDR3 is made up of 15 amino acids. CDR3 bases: TGCGCCAGCAGCTTGGCCGCGACAGGGGCCTACGAGCAGTACTTC. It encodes CASSLAATGAYEQYF.

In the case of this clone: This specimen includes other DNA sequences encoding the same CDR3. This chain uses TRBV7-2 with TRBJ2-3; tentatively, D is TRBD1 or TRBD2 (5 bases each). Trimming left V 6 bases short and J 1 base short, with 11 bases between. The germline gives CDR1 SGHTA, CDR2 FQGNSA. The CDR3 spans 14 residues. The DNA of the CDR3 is TGTGCCAGCAGTCGGGACCTAGGCACAGATACGCAGTATTTT. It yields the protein CASSRDLGTDTQYF.

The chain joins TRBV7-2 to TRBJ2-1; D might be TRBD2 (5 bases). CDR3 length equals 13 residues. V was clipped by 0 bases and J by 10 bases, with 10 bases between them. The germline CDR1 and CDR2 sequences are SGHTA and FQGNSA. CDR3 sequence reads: CASSLALAPEQFF. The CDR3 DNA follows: TGTGCCAGCAGCTTAGCGCTAGCACCCGAGCAGTTCTTC.

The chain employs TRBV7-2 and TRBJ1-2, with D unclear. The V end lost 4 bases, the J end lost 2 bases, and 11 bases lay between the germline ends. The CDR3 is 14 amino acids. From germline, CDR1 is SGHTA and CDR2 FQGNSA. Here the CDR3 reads CASSSVPGNYGYTF. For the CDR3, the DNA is TGTGCCAGCAGCTCCGTTCCGGGAAACTATGGCTACACCTTC.

The CDR3 nucleotides read TGCGCCAGCAGCCCAAGTAGGGAGGATGGCTACACCTTC. It specifies CASSPSREDGYTF. This chain joins TRBV4-3 and TRBJ1-2; D is ambiguous. CDR3 length: 13 residues. V lost 4 bases and J 6 bases, leaving 12 bases between the germline ends. Germline V lookup: CDR1 LGHNA, CDR2 YSLEER.